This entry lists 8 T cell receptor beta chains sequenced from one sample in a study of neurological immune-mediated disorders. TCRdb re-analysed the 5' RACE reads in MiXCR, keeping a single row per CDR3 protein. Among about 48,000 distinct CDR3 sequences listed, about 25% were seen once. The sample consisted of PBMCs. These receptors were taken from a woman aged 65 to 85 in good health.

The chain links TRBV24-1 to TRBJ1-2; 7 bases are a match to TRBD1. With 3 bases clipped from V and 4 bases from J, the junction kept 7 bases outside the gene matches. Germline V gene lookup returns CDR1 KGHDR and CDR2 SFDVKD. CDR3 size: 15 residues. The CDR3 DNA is TGTGCCACCAGTGATCCAACAGGGGATGGCTATGGCTACACCTTC. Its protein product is CATSDPTGDGYGYTF.

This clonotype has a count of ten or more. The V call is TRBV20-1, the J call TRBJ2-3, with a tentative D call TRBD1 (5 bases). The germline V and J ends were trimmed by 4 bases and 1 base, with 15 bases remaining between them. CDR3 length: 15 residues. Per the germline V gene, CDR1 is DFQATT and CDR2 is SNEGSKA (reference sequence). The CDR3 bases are TGCAGTGCTACGAAAGGGGTTTCGGGCACAGATACGCAGTATTTT. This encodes CSATKGVSGTDTQYF.

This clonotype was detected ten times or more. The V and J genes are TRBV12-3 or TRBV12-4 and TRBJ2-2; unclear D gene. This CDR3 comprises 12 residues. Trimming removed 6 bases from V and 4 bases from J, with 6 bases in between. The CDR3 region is CASSWLTGELFF. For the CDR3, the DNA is TGTGCCAGCAGCTGGCTCACCGGGGAGCTGTTTTTT.

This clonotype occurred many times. The CDR3 loop reads CSAPRLAGADEQFF. CDR3 DNA: TGCAGTGCCCCCCGGCTAGCGGGAGCCGATGAGCAGTTCTTC. The rearrangement uses TRBV20-1 and TRBJ2-1, with 10 bases fitting TRBD2. CDR3 length: 14 amino acids. Germline V gene data show CDR1 as DFQATT and CDR2 as SNEGSKA (reference sequence). J gave up 8 bases and V 6 bases, and 10 bases lay outside the gene matches.

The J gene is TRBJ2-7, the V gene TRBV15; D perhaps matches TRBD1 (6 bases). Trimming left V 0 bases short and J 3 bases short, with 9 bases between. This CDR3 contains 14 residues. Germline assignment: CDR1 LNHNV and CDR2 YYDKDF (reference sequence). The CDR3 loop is CATSRDRGNYEQYF. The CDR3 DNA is TGTGCCACCAGCAGAGATAGGGGGAACTACGAGCAGTACTTC.

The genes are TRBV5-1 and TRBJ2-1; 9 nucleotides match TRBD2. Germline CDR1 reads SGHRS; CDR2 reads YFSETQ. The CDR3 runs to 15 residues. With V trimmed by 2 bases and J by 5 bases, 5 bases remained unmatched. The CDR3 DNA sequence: TGCGCCAGCAGCTTTAGCGGGAGAGCAAACAATGAGCAGTTCTTC. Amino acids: CASSFSGRANNEQFF.

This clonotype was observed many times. The CDR3 coding sequence is TGTGCCAGCCAATCGATGGAGTCTGCTGGGGCCAACGTCCTGACTTTC. It encodes CASQSMESAGANVLTF. This rearrangement joins TRBV7-9 to TRBJ2-6; D ambiguous. Germline-derived CDR1 and CDR2 are SEHNR and FQNEAQ (reference sequence). CDR3 size: 16 residues. Trimming removed 8 bases at V and 2 bases at J, with 16 bases between.

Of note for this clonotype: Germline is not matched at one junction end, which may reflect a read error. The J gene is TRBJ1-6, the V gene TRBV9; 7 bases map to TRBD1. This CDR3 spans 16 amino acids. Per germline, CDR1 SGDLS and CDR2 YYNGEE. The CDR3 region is CANSARGTADNSPLHF. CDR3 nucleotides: TGTGCCAACAGCGCCCGAGGGACAGCTGATAATTCACCCCTCCACTTT.